This T cell receptor (beta chain) was observed in a study of persistence of HIV-infected CD4 T cells. Study-wide results and caveats: Degenerate expanded CDR3beta sequences were enriched among CMV- and Gag-responding cells.

The libraries were made with immunoSEQ version 4 in survey mode. Genomic DNA was diluted to 9 to 10 ng/uL, up to about 1 ug per sample. Repertoires were generated with immunoSEQ multiplex PCR, while TCRdb's copy carries only in-frame clones and drops some. The sample has 50,000 to 65,000 clones, 65% to 80% seen once. Cells were stimulated with overlapping HIV-1 Gag 15-mer peptides. Sorted nonresponding memory CD4+ T cells were CD40L-negative, CD69-negative, CD45RO-high. For roughly 19 hours, CD8-depleted PBMCs received anti-CD28/CD49d costimulation, a CD40-blocking antibody and enfuvirtide. Regarding this clone: Its antigen is not known.

The germline V and J ends were trimmed by 2 bases and 2 bases, with 14 bases remaining between them. Germline V CDR1 and CDR2: ENHRY, SYGVKD. This CDR3 comprises 16 residues. The TCR originated in an adult man with HIV who was CMV-seropositive. This sequence joins TRBV10-3 and TRBJ2-3; no reliable D call. Sample: CD4+ T cells sorted from PBMCs after approximately 19-hour stimulation, taken from a patient who received antiretroviral therapy. The CDR3 spells CAISERATSLTDTQYF. In nucleotides, the CDR3 is TGTGCCATCAGTGAGAGAGCGACCTCGCTCACAGATACGCAGTATTTT.